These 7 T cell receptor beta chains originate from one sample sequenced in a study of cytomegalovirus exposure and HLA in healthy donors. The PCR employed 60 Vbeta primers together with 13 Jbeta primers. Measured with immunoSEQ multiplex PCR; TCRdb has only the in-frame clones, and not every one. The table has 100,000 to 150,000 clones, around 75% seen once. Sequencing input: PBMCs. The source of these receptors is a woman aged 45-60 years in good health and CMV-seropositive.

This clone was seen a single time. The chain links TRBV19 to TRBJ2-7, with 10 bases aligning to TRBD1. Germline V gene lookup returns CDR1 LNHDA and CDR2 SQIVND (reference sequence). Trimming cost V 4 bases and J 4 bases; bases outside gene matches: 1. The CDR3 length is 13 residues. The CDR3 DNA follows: TGTGCCAGTAGTAAGGACAGGGGGTACGAGCAGTACTTC. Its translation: CASSKDRGYEQYF.

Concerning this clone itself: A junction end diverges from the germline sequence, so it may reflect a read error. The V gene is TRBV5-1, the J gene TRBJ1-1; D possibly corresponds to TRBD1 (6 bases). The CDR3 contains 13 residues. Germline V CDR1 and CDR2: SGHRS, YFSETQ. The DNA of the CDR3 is TGCGCCAGCGGCTTGGGGGGCAACACTGAAGCTTTCTTT. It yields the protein CASGLGGNTEAFF.

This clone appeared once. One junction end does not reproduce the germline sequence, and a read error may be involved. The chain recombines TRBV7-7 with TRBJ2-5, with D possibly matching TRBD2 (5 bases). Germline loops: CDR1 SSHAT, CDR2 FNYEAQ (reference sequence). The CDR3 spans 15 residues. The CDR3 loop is CASSWSGSAWETQYF. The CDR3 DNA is TGTGCTAGCAGCTGGTCTGGGAGTGCTTGGGAGACCCAGTACTTC.

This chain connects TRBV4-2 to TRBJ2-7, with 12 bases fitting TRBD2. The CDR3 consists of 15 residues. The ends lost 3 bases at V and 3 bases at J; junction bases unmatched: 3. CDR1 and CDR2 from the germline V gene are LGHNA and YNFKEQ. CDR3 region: CASSQGTSGFYEQYF. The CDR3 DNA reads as TGTGCCAGCAGCCAGGGGACTAGCGGGTTCTACGAGCAGTACTTC.

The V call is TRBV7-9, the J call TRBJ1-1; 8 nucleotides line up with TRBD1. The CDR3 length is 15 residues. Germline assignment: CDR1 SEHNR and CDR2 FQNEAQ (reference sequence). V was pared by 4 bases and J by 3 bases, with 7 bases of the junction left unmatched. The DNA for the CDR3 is TGTGCCAGCAGCTCAGTCGGACAGGGCCACACTGAAGCTTTCTTT. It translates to CASSSVGQGHTEAFF.

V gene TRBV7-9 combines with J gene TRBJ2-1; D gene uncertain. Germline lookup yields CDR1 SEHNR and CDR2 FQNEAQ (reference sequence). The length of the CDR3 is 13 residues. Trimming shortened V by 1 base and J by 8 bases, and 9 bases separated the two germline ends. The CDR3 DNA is TGTGCCAGCAGCTTAGAAGCAGGTTATGAGCAGTTCTTC. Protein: CASSLEAGYEQFF.

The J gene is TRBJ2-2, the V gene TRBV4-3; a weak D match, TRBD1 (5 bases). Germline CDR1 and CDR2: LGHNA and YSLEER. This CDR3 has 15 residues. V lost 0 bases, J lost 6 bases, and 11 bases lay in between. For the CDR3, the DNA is TGCGCCAGCAGCCAAGATAAGGGGCGCGCCGGGGAGCTGTTTTTT. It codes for CASSQDKGRAGELFF.